This record looks at one T cell receptor (beta chain) sequence and its context. Its antigen is as yet unknown. These data come from a study of shared clonotypes between healthy human individuals. This CDR3 has 13 amino acids. Germline V gene lookup returns CDR1 MDHEN and CDR2 SYDVKM. V lost 6 bases and J 2 bases, leaving 10 bases between the germline ends. CD45RA+ naive and CD45RA-negative memory subsets were separated from CD4+ cells. Sequenced by immunoSEQ multiplex PCR; TCRdb stores in-frame clones only, minus some. The table records 1.6 million or so clones, around 97% of them present only once. The study's findings and limits: In the sorted subsets, rarefaction showed sequencing was incomplete despite large depth. All-four-donor shared clonotypes had higher generation probabilities than non-shared clonotypes did. Richness estimates generally favored naive over memory subsets.

Sample: naive CD4+ T cells sorted from blood. As for subset: CD45RA+ positively selected. This chain uses TRBV28 with TRBJ1-2; unclear D gene. The clonotype comes from a man aged 25 to 45 in good health. The CDR3, as DNA: TGTGCCAGCAGGGGCCCGTCAAACTATGGCTACACCTTC. Protein: CASRGPSNYGYTF.